This passage covers 7 T cell receptor beta chains from one sample sequenced in a study of blood T cell repertoires in COVID-19. TCRdb's copy holds only in-frame clones and misses some; the assay was immunoSEQ multiplex PCR. The table records some 71,000 clones, around 86% of them present only once. The specimen sequenced was peripheral blood. The receptor source for this set is a man aged 25 to 40 with acute or convalescent COVID-19.

The rearrangement links TRBV11-1 to TRBJ2-1, with a tentative D call TRBD1 (5 bases). The CDR3 is 14 residues long. The V end was cut by 3 bases, the J end by 6 bases, with 12 bases between. The germline CDR1 and CDR2 sequences are SGHAT and FQDESV (reference sequence). CDR3 nucleotide sequence: TGTGCCAGCAGCTTCCAGGGTCTATCCAATGAGCAGTTCTTC. Amino acid sequence: CASSFQGLSNEQFF.

V and J are TRBV6-5 and TRBJ1-5, with 10 bases lining up with TRBD1. The CDR3 is 14 residues long. With 7 bases clipped from V and 5 bases from J, the junction kept 5 bases outside the gene matches. Per germline, CDR1 MNHEY and CDR2 SVGAGI. The CDR3 region is CASNPGQGYQPQHF. In nucleotides, the CDR3 is TGTGCCAGCAATCCGGGACAGGGGTATCAGCCCCAGCATTTT.

The chain recombines TRBV4-1 with TRBJ2-3; D might be TRBD1 (5 bases). The CDR3 runs 17 residues. The ends were cut back, 2 bases at V and 2 bases at J, with 17 bases in the middle. Per germline, CDR1 MGHRA and CDR2 YSYEKL. The CDR3 loop reads CASSQPTERAATDTQYF. DNA of the CDR3: TGCGCCAGCAGCCAACCGACAGAGCGAGCTGCCACAGATACGCAGTATTTT.

The chain has TRBV6-6 and TRBJ1-4; 8 positions match TRBD1. The CDR3 has 15 residues. CDR1 is MNHNY and CDR2 is SVGAGI in the germline V gene (reference sequence). V lost 5 bases, J lost 4 bases, and 6 bases stayed unmatched. In nucleotides, the CDR3 is TGTGCCAGCAGTGGACAGGGAGGGGGTAATGAAAAACTGTTTTTT. Translation gives CASSGQGGGNEKLFF.

The chain couples TRBV10-3 to TRBJ1-5; D uncertain. This CDR3 is 13 amino acids long. Trimming pared 0 bases from V and 7 bases from J, leaving 7 bases between. Per germline, CDR1 ENHRY and CDR2 SYGVKD. The DNA for the CDR3 is TGTGCCATCAGTGAGTCGACGGGGCAGCCCCAGCATTTT. It is translated as CAISESTGQPQHF.

The chain couples TRBV12-3 or TRBV12-4 to TRBJ1-2, with 8 bases fitting TRBD1. There are 13 residues in the CDR3. V trimming: 4 bases; J trimming: 7 bases; junction bases outside the gene matches: 5. DNA of the CDR3: TGTGCCAGCAGTTCAACAGGGGGTCGTGGCTACACCTTC. Its translation is CASSSTGGRGYTF.

The chain combines TRBV7-9 with TRBJ1-6, with TRBD1 matching over 9 bases. The trim removed 5 bases at V and 8 bases at J, leaving 4 bases unmatched. The CDR3 sequence is 14 residues long. Germline-derived CDR1 and CDR2 are SEHNR and FQNEAQ (reference sequence). CDR3 DNA: TGTGCCAGCAGCCGGGACAGGGCTTATTCACCCCTCCACTTT. Its translation is CASSRDRAYSPLHF.